A selection of T cell receptor beta chains follows, all from one sample in a study of blood T cell repertoires in COVID-19. Measured with immunoSEQ multiplex PCR; TCRdb has only the in-frame clones, and not every one. The table has around 300,000 clones, approximately 90% seen once. The sequenced sample was PBMCs or T cells enriched from blood (not recorded which). These receptors came from a woman under 30 who had recovered from COVID-19. Both conserved end residues are trimmed from each CDR3. Fields, in order: CDR3 protein, clone size, J gene, V gene. The size field is filled for only some rows; it gives once, few, many or a size class.

CDR3aa: ASSIGGIGADTQY; abundance: .; j_gene: TRBJ2-3; v_gene: TRBV10-1
CDR3aa: ASSPTSGGAYEQY; abundance: .; j_gene: TRBJ2-7; v_gene: TRBV6-5
CDR3aa: AWRTSSYNEQF; abundance: .; j_gene: TRBJ2-1; v_gene: TRBV30
CDR3aa: ASSPGPRGTEAF; abundance: .; j_gene: TRBJ1-1; v_gene: TRBV5-1
CDR3aa: ASSLNLVMGGIGEKLF; abundance: .; j_gene: TRBJ1-4; v_gene: TRBV11-2
CDR3aa: ASSPTGSAEAF; abundance: once; j_gene: TRBJ1-1; v_gene: TRBV13
CDR3aa: ASSWAGANEQF; abundance: .; j_gene: TRBJ2-1; v_gene: TRBV27
CDR3aa: ASHTGVSWAF; abundance: .; j_gene: TRBJ1-1; v_gene: TRBV6-5
CDR3aa: ASGVGGGNSPLH; abundance: .; j_gene: TRBJ1-6; v_gene: TRBV2
CDR3aa: ASTDSGGAKTEAF; abundance: .; j_gene: TRBJ1-1; v_gene: TRBV19
CDR3aa: SARDRPTQY; abundance: .; j_gene: TRBJ2-7; v_gene: TRBV20-1
CDR3aa: ASSLDRYEAF; abundance: .; j_gene: TRBJ1-1; v_gene: TRBV2
CDR3aa: ASSTTGGTEAF; abundance: .; j_gene: TRBJ1-1; v_gene: TRBV7-8
CDR3aa: ASSLGTGGETQY; abundance: .; j_gene: TRBJ2-5; v_gene: TRBV7-9
CDR3aa: ASSIGGSTEAF; abundance: .; j_gene: TRBJ1-1; v_gene: TRBV21-1
CDR3aa: AWSVGFSGQPQH; abundance: .; j_gene: TRBJ1-5; v_gene: TRBV30
CDR3aa: ASSPRVGTGGGTEAF; abundance: .; j_gene: TRBJ1-1; v_gene: TRBV18
CDR3aa: ASSLPGTGELF; abundance: .; j_gene: TRBJ2-2; v_gene: TRBV5-1
CDR3aa: ASSPGHPQVGNSPLH; abundance: .; j_gene: TRBJ1-6; v_gene: TRBV5-5
CDR3aa: ASSQGPGAHEQY; abundance: .; j_gene: TRBJ2-7; v_gene: TRBV3-1/TRBV3-2
CDR3aa: AVGVDGYT; abundance: once; j_gene: TRBJ1-2; v_gene: TRBV10-3
CDR3aa: ASSMRQRSNVLT; abundance: .; j_gene: TRBJ2-6; v_gene: TRBV19
CDR3aa: ASSLQGASTEAF; abundance: .; j_gene: TRBJ1-1; v_gene: TRBV5-1
CDR3aa: ASSGSVGNTGELF; abundance: .; j_gene: TRBJ2-2; v_gene: TRBV9
CDR3aa: ASSVGAGGLFSYNEQF; abundance: .; j_gene: TRBJ2-1; v_gene: TRBV9
CDR3aa: ASSLDGGYGYT; abundance: .; j_gene: TRBJ1-2; v_gene: TRBV5-4
CDR3aa: ASTLGGGSSYEQY; abundance: .; j_gene: TRBJ2-7; v_gene: TRBV28
CDR3aa: ASSLDQQGHEQF; abundance: .; j_gene: TRBJ2-1; v_gene: TRBV11-2
CDR3aa: ASSRAGGRGNQPQH; abundance: .; j_gene: TRBJ1-5; v_gene: TRBV19
CDR3aa: ASSLLTGPKAF; abundance: .; j_gene: TRBJ1-1; v_gene: TRBV11-3
CDR3aa: ASSLFPTTGGITEAF; abundance: .; j_gene: TRBJ1-1; v_gene: TRBV7-6
CDR3aa: ASSPGRQGARPYEQY; abundance: .; j_gene: TRBJ2-7; v_gene: TRBV5-6
CDR3aa: ASGATANTEAF; abundance: once; j_gene: TRBJ1-1; v_gene: TRBV12-5
CDR3aa: AWSVKGQGINMNTEAF; abundance: .; j_gene: TRBJ1-1; v_gene: TRBV30
CDR3aa: ASSLVGVYGYT; abundance: .; j_gene: TRBJ1-2; v_gene: TRBV28
CDR3aa: ASGTGGSKGYT; abundance: .; j_gene: TRBJ1-2; v_gene: TRBV28
CDR3aa: ASRTGIANTGELF; abundance: .; j_gene: TRBJ2-2; v_gene: TRBV2
CDR3aa: ASSLVQGRGEAGYT; abundance: .; j_gene: TRBJ1-2; v_gene: TRBV5-4
CDR3aa: ASSPGLVVNEQF; abundance: .; j_gene: TRBJ2-1; v_gene: TRBV19
CDR3aa: ASSLEPATYGYT; abundance: .; j_gene: TRBJ1-2; v_gene: TRBV5-5
CDR3aa: ASSFQTSGDRTNTGELF; abundance: .; j_gene: TRBJ2-2; v_gene: TRBV27
CDR3aa: ASSQGTGLGGSPLH; abundance: .; j_gene: TRBJ1-6; v_gene: TRBV14
CDR3aa: ASSPPGLAGVSNEQF; abundance: few; j_gene: TRBJ2-1; v_gene: TRBV7-2
CDR3aa: AIRPTGNTGELF; abundance: .; j_gene: TRBJ2-2; v_gene: TRBV10-3
CDR3aa: ASSQGSTGVNEQF; abundance: few; j_gene: TRBJ2-1; v_gene: TRBV4-2
CDR3aa: ASSVTASTDTQY; abundance: .; j_gene: TRBJ2-3; v_gene: TRBV3-1/TRBV3-2
CDR3aa: ASASGGAYEQY; abundance: .; j_gene: TRBJ2-7; v_gene: TRBV7-8
CDR3aa: ASYLYLGQGDSPLH; abundance: .; j_gene: TRBJ1-6; v_gene: TRBV5-1
CDR3aa: ASSFGTGNPYEQY; abundance: .; j_gene: TRBJ2-7; v_gene: TRBV5-4
CDR3aa: ASSPTGGISSEQF; abundance: .; j_gene: TRBJ2-1; v_gene: TRBV18
CDR3aa: ATNAGGRDEQY; abundance: .; j_gene: TRBJ2-7; v_gene: TRBV15
CDR3aa: SAFTGGIQY; abundance: .; j_gene: TRBJ2-4; v_gene: TRBV20-1
CDR3aa: ASSLGGQGKQPQH; abundance: .; j_gene: TRBJ1-5; v_gene: TRBV11-2
CDR3aa: ASSPSGTGGPKGYGYT; abundance: .; j_gene: TRBJ1-2; v_gene: TRBV5-4
CDR3aa: ASSERERGNYGYT; abundance: .; j_gene: TRBJ1-2; v_gene: TRBV2
CDR3aa: ASSSRTGGSLDEKLF; abundance: .; j_gene: TRBJ1-4; v_gene: TRBV7-9
CDR3aa: ASSRGEASTEAF; abundance: once; j_gene: TRBJ1-1; v_gene: TRBV9